This T cell receptor (beta chain) was sequenced during a study of T cell repertoires in cytomegalovirus infection. The wider study: The public TCR beta signatures pointed to both CMV infection and matching HLA type. Study-wide results and limits: HLA-C-restricted TCR beta clonotypes specific for CMV led the ex vivo response. Summed public TCR beta family frequency identified CMV carriers bearing the relevant HLA.

TCRdb analysed the reads with MiXCR anew, one entry per CDR3 protein. In the table there are more than 650,000 distinct CDR3 sequences, approximately 34% of which are singletons. The CDR3 has 17 amino acids. Per the germline V gene, CDR1 is SGHVT and CDR2 is SQSDAQ. Trimming cost V 4 bases and J 0 bases, with 15 bases left between them. A remark on this clonotype: Its specificity is unknown.

J is TRBJ2-2 and V is TRBV7-4; no clear D gene. This TCR derives from a human donor in good health (CMV status not recorded). Some clones in this sample may be carry-over from other donors' samples. The sample consisted of PBMCs. CDR3 DNA: TGTGCCAGCAGCTCTCCAGGCACAGAACCGAACACCGGGGAGCTGTTTTTT. Residues: CASSSPGTEPNTGELFF.